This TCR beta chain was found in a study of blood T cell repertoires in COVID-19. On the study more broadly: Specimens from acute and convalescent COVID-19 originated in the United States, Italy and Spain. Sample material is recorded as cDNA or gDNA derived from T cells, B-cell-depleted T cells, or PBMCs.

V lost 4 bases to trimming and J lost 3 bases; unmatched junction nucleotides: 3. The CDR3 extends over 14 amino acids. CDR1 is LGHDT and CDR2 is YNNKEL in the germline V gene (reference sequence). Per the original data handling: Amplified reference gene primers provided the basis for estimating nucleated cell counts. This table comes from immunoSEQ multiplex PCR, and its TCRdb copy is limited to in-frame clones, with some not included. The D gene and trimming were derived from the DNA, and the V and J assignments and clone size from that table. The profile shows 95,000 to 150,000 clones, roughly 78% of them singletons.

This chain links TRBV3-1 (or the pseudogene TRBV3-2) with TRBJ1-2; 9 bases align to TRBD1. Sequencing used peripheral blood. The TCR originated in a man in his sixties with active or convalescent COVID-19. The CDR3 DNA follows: TGTGCCAGCAGCCTTACAGGGGGCGACTATGGCTACACCTTC. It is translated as CASSLTGGDYGYTF.